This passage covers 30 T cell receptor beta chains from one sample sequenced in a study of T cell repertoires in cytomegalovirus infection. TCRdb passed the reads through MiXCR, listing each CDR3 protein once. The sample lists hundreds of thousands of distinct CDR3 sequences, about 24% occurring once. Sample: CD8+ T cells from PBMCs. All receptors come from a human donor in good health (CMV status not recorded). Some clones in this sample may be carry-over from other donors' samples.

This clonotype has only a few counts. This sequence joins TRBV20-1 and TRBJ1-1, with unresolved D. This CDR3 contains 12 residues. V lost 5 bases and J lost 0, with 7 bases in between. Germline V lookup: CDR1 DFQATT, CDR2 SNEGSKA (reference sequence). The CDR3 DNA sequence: TGCAGTGCTCCTATCATGAACACTGAAGCTTTCTTT. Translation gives CSAPIMNTEAFF.

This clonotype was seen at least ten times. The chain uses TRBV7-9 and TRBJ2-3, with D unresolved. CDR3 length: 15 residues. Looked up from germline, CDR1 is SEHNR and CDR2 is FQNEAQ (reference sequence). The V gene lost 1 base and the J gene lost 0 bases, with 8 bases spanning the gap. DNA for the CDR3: TGTGCCAGCAGCTTAGGCATATATAGCACAGATACGCAGTATTTT. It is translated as CASSLGIYSTDTQYF.

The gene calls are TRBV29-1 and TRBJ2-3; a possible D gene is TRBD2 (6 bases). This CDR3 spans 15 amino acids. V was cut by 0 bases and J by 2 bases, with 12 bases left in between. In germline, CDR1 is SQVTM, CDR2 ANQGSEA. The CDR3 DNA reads TGCAGCGTTGAAGATAGGGGCGGGATCACAGATACGCAGTATTTT. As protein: CSVEDRGGITDTQYF.

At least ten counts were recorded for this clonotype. CDR3 nucleotide sequence: TGTGCCAGCAGCCCGCGGGGGGGCCGCGGAGATACGCAGTATTTT. Its protein product is CASSPRGGRGDTQYF. V and J are TRBV7-8 and TRBJ2-3, with 9 bases matching TRBD2. The CDR3 length is 15 residues. Germline CDR1 and CDR2: SGHVS and FQNEAQ. V was clipped by 5 bases and J by 5 bases; unmatched bases: 8.

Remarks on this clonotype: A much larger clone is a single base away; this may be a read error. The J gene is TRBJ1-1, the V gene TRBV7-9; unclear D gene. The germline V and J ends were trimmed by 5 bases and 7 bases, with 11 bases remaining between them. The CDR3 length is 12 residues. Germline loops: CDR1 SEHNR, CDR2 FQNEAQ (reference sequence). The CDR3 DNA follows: TGTGCCAGCAGCCACGAACAGTATGAAGCTTTCTTT. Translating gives CASSHEQYEAFF.

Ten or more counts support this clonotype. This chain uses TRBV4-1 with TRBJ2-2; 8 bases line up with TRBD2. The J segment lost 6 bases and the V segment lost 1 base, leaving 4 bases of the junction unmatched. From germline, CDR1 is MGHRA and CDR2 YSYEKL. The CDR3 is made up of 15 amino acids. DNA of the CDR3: TGCGCCAGCAGCCAAGTCGGGGGGGCCGCCGGGGAGCTGTTTTTT. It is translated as CASSQVGGAAGELFF.

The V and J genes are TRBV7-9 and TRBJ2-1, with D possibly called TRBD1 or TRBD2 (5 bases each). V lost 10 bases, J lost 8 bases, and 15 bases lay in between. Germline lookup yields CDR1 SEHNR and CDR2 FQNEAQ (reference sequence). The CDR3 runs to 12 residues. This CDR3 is CATSEGRYEQFF. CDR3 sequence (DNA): TGTGCCACCTCTGAGGGACGGTATGAGCAGTTCTTC.

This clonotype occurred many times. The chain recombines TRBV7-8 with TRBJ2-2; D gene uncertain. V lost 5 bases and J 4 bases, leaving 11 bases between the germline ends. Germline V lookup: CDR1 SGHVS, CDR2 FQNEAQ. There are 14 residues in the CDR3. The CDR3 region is CASSPGRSTGELFF. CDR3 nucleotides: TGTGCCAGCAGCCCCGGACGGTCCACCGGGGAGCTGTTTTTT.

This chain's CDR3 is CASKAGGNMNEQYV. DNA for the CDR3: TGTGCCAGCAAGGCGGGCGGGAATATGAACGAGCAGTACGTC. This sequence joins TRBV12-3 or TRBV12-4 and TRBJ2-7; possibly TRBD2 for D (6 bases). The CDR3 is 14 amino acids. The V end was cut by 7 bases, the J end by 5 bases, with 18 bases between.

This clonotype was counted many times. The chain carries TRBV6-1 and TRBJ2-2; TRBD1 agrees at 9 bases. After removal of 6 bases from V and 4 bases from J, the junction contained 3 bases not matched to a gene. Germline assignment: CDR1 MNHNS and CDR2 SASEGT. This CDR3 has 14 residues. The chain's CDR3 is CASSNRGRTGELFF. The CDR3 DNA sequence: TGTGCCAGCAGCAACAGGGGGCGCACCGGGGAGCTGTTTTTT.

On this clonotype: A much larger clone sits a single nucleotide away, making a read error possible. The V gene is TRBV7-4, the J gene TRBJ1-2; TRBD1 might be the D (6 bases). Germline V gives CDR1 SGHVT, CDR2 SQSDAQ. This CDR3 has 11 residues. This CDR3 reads CTSSLGQWYTF. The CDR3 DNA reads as TGTACCAGCAGCTTAGGACAGTGGTACACCTTC.

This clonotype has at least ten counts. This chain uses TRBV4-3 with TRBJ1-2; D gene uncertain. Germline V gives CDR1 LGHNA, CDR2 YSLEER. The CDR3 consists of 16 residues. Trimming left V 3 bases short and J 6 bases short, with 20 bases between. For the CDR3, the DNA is TGCGCCAGCAGCCATACTAGAGGGCAGATAAAGAATGGCTACACCTTC. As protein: CASSHTRGQIKNGYTF.

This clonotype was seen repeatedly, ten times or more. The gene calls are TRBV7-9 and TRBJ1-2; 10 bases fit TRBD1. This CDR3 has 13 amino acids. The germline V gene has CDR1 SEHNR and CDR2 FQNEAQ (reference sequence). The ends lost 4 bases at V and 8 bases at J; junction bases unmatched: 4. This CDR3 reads CASSSTGGRGYTF. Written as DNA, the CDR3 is TGTGCCAGCAGCTCGACAGGGGGCCGAGGCTACACCTTC. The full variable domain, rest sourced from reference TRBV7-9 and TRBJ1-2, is DTGVSQNPRHKITKRGQNVTFRCDPISEHNRLYWYRQTLGQGPEFLTYFQNEAQLEKSRLLSDRFSAERPKGSFSTLEIQRTEQGDSAMYLCASSSTGGRGYTFGSGTRLTVV.

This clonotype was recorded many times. The CDR3 sequence is CASSGDGGPYEQYF. CDR3 coding DNA: TGTGCCAGCAGTGGGGACGGGGGACCCTACGAGCAGTACTTC. This rearrangement joins TRBV12-3 or TRBV12-4 to TRBJ2-7, with D perhaps TRBD2 (6 bases). V was shortened by 5 bases and J by 2 bases, with 13 bases between the two germline ends. There are 14 residues in the CDR3.

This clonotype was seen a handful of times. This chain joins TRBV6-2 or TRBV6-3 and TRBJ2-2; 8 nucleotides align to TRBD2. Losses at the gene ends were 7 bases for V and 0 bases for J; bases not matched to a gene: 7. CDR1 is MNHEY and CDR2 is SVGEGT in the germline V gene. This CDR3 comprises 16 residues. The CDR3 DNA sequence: TGTGCCAGCACCTCCCGGGGGGGGGCGAACACCGGGGAGCTGTTTTTT. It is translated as CASTSRGGANTGELFF.

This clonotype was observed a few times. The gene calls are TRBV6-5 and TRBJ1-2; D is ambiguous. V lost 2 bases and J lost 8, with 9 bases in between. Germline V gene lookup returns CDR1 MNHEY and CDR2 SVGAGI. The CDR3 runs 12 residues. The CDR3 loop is CASSYRGGGYTF. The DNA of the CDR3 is TGTGCCAGCAGTTACCGGGGAGGCGGCTACACCTTC.

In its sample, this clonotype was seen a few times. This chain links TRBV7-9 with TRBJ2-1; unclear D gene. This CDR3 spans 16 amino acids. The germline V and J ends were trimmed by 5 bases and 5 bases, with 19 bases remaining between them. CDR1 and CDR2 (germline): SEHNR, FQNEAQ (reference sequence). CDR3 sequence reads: CASSRARTAPNNEQFF. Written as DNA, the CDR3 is TGTGCCAGCAGCCGTGCTCGAACGGCCCCCAACAATGAGCAGTTCTTC.

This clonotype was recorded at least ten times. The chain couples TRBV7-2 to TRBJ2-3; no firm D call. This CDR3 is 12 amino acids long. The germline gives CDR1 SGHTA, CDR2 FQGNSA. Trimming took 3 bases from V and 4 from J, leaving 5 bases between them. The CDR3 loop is CASSFVSDTQYF. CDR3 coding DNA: TGTGCCAGCAGCTTTGTCTCAGATACGCAGTATTTT.

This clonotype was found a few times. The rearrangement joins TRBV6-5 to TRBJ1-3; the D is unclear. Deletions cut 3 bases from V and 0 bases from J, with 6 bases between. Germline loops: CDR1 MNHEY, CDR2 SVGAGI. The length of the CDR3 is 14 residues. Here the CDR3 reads CASSYSLSGNTIYF. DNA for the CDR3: TGTGCCAGCAGTTATAGTCTCTCTGGAAACACCATATATTTT.

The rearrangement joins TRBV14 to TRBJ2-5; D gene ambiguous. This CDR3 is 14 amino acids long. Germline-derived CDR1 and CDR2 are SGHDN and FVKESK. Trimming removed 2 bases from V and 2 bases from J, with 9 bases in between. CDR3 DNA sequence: TGTGCCAGCAGCCAATATTGGGGACAAGAGACCCAGTACTTC. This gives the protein CASSQYWGQETQYF. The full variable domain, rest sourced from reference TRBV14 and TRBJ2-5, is EAGVTQFPSHSVIEKGQTVTLRCDPISGHDNLYWYRRVMGKEIKFLLHFVKESKQDESGMPNNRFLAERTGGTYSTLKVQPAELEDSGVYFCASSQYWGQETQYFGPGTRLLVL.

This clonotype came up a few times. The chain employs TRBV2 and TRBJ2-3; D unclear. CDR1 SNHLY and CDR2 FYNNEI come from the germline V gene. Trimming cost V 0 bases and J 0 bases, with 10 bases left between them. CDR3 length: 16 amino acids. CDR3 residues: CASSEAWSASTDTQYF. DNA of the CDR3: TGTGCCAGCAGTGAAGCGTGGTCAGCTAGCACAGATACGCAGTATTTT.

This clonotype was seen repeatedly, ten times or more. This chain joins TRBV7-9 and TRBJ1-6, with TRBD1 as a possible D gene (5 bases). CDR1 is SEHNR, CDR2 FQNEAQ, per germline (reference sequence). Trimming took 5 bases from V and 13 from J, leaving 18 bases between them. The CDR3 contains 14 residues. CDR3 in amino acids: CASSNRDRGSPLHF. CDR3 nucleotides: TGTGCCAGCAGCAACCGGGACCGGGGTTCGCCCCTCCACTTT. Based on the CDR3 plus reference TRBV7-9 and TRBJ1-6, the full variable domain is DTGVSQNPRHKITKRGQNVTFRCDPISEHNRLYWYRQTLGQGPEFLTYFQNEAQLEKSRLLSDRFSAERPKGSFSTLEIQRTEQGDSAMYLCASSNRDRGSPLHFGNGTRLTVT.

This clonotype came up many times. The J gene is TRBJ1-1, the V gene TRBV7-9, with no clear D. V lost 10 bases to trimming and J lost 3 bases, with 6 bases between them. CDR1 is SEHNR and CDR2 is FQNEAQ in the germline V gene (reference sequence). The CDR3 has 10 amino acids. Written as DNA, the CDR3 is TGTGCCATCGGGGACACTGAAGCTTTCTTT. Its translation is CAIGDTEAFF.

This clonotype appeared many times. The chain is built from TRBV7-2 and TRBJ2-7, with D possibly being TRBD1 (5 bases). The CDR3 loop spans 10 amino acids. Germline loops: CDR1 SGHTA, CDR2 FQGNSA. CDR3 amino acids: CQGTPYEQYV. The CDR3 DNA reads TGCCAGGGAACCCCCTACGAGCAGTACGTC.

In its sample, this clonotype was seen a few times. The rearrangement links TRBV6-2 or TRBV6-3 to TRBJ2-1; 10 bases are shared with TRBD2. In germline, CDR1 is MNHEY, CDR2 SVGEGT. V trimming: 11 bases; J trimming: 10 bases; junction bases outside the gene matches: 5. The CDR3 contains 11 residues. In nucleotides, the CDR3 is TGTGCCGTGTCTAGCGGGGGAGAGCAGTTCTTC. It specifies CAVSSGGEQFF.

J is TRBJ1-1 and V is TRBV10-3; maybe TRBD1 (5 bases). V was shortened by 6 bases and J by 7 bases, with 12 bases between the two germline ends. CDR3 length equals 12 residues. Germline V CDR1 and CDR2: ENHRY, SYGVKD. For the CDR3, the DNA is TGTGCCATCAGGACAGTCGACAGTGAAGCTTTCTTT. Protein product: CAIRTVDSEAFF.

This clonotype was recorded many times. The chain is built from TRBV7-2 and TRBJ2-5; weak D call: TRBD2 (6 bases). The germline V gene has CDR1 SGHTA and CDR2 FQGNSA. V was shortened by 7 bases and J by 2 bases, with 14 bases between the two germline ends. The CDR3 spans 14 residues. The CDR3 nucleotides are TGTGCCAGCACCTCTAGGGGACTGCAAGAGACCCAGTACTTC. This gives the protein CASTSRGLQETQYF.

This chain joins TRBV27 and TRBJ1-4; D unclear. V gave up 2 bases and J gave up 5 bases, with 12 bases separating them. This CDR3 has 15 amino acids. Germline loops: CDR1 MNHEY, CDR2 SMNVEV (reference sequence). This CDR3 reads CASSLEDGKNEKLFF. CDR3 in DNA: TGTGCCAGCAGTTTAGAGGACGGAAAGAATGAAAAACTGTTTTTT.

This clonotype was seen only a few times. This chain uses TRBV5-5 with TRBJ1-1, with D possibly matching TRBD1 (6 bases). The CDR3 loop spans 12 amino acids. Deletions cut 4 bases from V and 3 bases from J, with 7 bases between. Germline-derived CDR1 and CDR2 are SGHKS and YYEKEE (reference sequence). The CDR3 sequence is CASSAGDTEAFF. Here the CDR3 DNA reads TGTGCCAGCAGCGCAGGGGACACTGAAGCTTTCTTT.

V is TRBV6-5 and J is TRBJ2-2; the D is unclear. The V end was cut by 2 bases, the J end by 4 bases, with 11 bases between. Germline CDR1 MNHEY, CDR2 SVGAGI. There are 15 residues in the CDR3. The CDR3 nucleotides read TGTGCCAGCAGTTACCGCCTCTATGGCACCGGGGAGCTGTTTTTT. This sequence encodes CASSYRLYGTGELFF.